This entry features one T cell receptor (beta chain) sequence. The entry originates in a study of shared clonotypes between healthy human individuals. In the authors' methods: ImmunoSEQ supplied junction-only sequences lacking quality scores, so filtering was different. Clones were read by immunoSEQ multiplex PCR, and TCRdb kept only the in-frame ones, dropping some. The V and J calls and clone size are taken from that table; D and trimming were inferred from the DNA. The data contain about 470,000 clones, about 85% of them singletons. Germline CDR1 is SGHTA and CDR2 is FQGNSA. There are 15 residues in the CDR3. V gave up 1 base and J gave up 2 bases; unmatched junction bases: 3. When samples were unsorted, tens of millions of PBMCs were used for genomic DNA.

Input material: PBMCs. The chain couples TRBV7-2 to TRBJ2-7; 9 nucleotides match TRBD2. The source is a woman aged 40 to 50 in good health. Some clones in this sample may be carry-over from other donors' samples. The chain's CDR3 is CASSLEAGGAYEQYF. CDR3 DNA sequence: TGTGCCAGCAGCTTAGAAGCGGGAGGTGCCTACGAGCAGTACTTC. Combining the CDR3 with reference TRBV7-2 and TRBJ2-7 gives the whole variable domain GAGVSQSPSNKVTEKGKDVELRCDPISGHTALYWYRQSLGQGLEFLIYFQGNSAPDKSGLPSDRFSAERTGGSVSTLTIQRTQQEDSAVYLCASSLEAGGAYEQYFGPGTRLTVT.